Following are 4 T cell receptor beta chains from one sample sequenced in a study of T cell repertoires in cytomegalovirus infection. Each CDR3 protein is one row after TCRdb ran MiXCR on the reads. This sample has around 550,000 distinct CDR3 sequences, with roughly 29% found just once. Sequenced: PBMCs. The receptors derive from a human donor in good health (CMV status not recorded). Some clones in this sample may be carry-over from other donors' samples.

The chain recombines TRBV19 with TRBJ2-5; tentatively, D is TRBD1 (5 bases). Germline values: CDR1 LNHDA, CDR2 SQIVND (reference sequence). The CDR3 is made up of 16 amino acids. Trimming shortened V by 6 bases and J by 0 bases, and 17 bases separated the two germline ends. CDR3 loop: CASRSDDDRYQETQYF. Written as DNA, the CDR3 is TGTGCCAGTAGATCCGACGACGACAGATACCAAGAGACCCAGTACTTC.

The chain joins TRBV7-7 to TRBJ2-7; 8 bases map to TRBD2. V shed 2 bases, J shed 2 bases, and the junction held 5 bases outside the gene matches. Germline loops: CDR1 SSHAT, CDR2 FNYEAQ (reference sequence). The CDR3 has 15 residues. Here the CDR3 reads CASSLREGAAYEQYF. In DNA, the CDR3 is TGTGCCAGCAGCTTACGGGAGGGTGCAGCCTACGAGCAGTACTTC.

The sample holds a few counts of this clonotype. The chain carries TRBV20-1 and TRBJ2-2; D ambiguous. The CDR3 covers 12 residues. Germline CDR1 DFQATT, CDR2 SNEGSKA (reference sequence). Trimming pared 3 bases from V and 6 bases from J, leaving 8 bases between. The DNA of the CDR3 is TGCAGTGCTAGTGGAAGGGCCGGGGAGCTGTTTTTT. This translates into CSASGRAGELFF.

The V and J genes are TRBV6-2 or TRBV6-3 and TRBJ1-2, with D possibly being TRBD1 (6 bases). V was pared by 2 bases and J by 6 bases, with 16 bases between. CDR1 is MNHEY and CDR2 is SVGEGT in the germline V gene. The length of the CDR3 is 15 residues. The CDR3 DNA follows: TGTGCCAGCAGTTACGGGCTCGGGGGCGCGGATGGCTACACCTTC. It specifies CASSYGLGGADGYTF.